A single TCR beta chain is shown here with its context. Clones were read by immunoSEQ multiplex PCR, and TCRdb kept only the in-frame ones, dropping some. The table records about 130,000 clones, roughly 90% of them present only once. The data are from a study of control samples from healthy donors and cancer patients. The sequencing sample was made of blood. This receptor was taken from a man younger than 30 in good health.

The CDR3 protein is CASSQYARGVTDTQYF. CDR3 sequence (DNA): TGTGCCAGCAGCCAATACGCGCGGGGGGTCACAGATACGCAGTATTTT. This rearrangement joins TRBV3-1 (or the pseudogene TRBV3-2) to TRBJ2-3; TRBD2 matches at 8 bases. CDR1 is LGHDT, CDR2 YNNKEL, per germline (reference sequence). This CDR3 has 16 amino acids. The ends lost 2 bases at V and 2 bases at J; junction bases unmatched: 6.